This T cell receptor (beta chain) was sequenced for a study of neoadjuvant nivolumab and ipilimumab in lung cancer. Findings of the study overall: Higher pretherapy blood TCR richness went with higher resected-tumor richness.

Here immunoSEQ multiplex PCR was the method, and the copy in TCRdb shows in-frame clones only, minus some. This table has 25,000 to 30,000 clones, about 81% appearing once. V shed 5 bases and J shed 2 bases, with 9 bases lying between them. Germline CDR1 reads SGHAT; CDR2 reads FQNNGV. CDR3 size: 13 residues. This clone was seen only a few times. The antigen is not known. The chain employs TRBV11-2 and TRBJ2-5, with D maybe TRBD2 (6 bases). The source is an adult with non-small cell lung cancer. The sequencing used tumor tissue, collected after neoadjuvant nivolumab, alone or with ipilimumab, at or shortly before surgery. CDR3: CASSRGGQETQYF. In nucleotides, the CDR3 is TGTGCCAGCAGCCGCGGAGGGCAAGAGACCCAGTACTTC. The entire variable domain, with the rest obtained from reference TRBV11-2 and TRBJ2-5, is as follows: EAGVAQSPRYKIIEKRQSVAFWCNPISGHATLYWYQQILGQGPKLLIQFQNNGVVDDSQLPKDRFSAERLKGVDSTLKIQPAKLEDSAVYLCASSRGGQETQYFGPGTRLLVL.